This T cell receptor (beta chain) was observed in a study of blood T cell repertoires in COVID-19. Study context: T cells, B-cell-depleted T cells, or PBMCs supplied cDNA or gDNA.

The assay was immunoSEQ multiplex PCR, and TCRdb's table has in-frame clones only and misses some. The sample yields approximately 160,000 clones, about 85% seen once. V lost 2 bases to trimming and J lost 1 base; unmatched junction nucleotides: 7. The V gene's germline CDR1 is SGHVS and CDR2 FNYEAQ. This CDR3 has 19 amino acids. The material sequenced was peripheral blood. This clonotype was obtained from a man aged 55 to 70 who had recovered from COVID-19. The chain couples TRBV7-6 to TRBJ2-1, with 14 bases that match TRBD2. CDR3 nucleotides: TGTGCCAGCAGCTTACGGACTAGCGGGGGGAGAAATTCCTACAATGAGCAGTTCTTC. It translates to CASSLRTSGGRNSYNEQFF.